A single sample gave rise to the 27 T cell receptor beta chains below, sequenced in a study of CD8+ T cells in alopecia areata. Following RNA extraction, reverse transcription yielded cDNA that acted as the sequencing template. Clones were read by immunoSEQ multiplex PCR, and TCRdb kept only the in-frame ones, dropping some. Of more than 85,000 clones listed, over 40% were seen once; the top ten hold 0.6% to 0.85%. Sequences were obtained from CD4+ T cells sorted from blood. These receptors originate from a human donor with alopecia areata.

The genes are TRBV29-1 and TRBJ2-6; no clear D. Germline CDR1 SQVTM, CDR2 ANQGSEA. The CDR3 consists of 14 residues. Trimming stripped 5 bases from V and 0 bases from J, with 8 bases between. CDR3 in amino acids: CSVLGTSGANVLTF. The CDR3 DNA reads as TGCAGCGTTCTCGGCACCTCTGGGGCCAACGTCCTGACTTTC.

The chain combines TRBV29-1 with TRBJ2-6; D not resolved. Germline V CDR1 and CDR2: SQVTM, ANQGSEA. This CDR3 has 14 residues. Trimming stripped 1 base from V and 8 bases from J, with 12 bases between. The CDR3 DNA is TGCAGCGTTGAAGTTGCCCGTTTCACCAACGTCCTGACTTTC. Protein product: CSVEVARFTNVLTF.

The V and J genes are TRBV2 and TRBJ2-2; a weak D match, TRBD2 (7 bases). CDR1 and CDR2 (germline): SNHLY, FYNNEI. V was shortened by 7 bases and J by 3 bases, with 12 bases between the two germline ends. The CDR3 loop spans 14 amino acids. This CDR3 reads CASTRGAYTGELFF. Here the CDR3 DNA reads TGTGCCAGCACCCGGGGGGCCTACACCGGGGAGCTGTTTTTT.

This clone has just a few counts. The chain couples TRBV29-1 to TRBJ1-4, with D perhaps matching TRBD1 (5 bases). Trimming took off 5 bases at V and 5 bases at J, with 12 bases between the two ends. Germline V gives CDR1 SQVTM, CDR2 ANQGSEA. The CDR3 has 13 amino acids. The CDR3 DNA follows: TGCAGCGTTTCAGGGTCTTCGAATGAAAAACTGTTTTTT. Its protein is CSVSGSSNEKLFF. The full variable domain, completed using reference TRBV29-1 and TRBJ1-4, is SAVISQKPSRDICQRGTSLTIQCQVDSQVTMMFWYRQQPGQSLTLIATANQGSEATYESGFVIDKFPISRPNLTFSTLTVSNMSPEDSSIYLCSVSGSSNEKLFFGSGTQLSVL.

Only a few counts were recorded for this clone. J is TRBJ1-1 and V is TRBV29-1; TRBD1 is a possible D gene (5 bases). The CDR3 has 11 amino acids. Germline CDR1 is SQVTM and CDR2 is ANQGSEA. V was clipped by 6 bases and J by 4 bases, with 9 bases between them. CDR3 sequence reads: CSVGESTEAFF. CDR3 bases: TGCAGCGTGGGGGAGAGCACTGAAGCTTTCTTT.

This clone turned up a few times. The chain couples TRBV29-1 to TRBJ1-2; 7 bases are a match to TRBD1. Germline assignment: CDR1 SQVTM and CDR2 ANQGSEA. The J segment lost 4 bases and the V segment lost 6 bases, leaving 8 bases of the junction unmatched. CDR3 length equals 13 residues. CDR3 loop: CSVVSDRFYGYTF. CDR3 DNA: TGCAGCGTGGTGTCGGACAGGTTCTATGGCTACACCTTC. Based on the CDR3 plus reference TRBV29-1 and TRBJ1-2, the full variable domain is SAVISQKPSRDICQRGTSLTIQCQVDSQVTMMFWYRQQPGQSLTLIATANQGSEATYESGFVIDKFPISRPNLTFSTLTVSNMSPEDSSIYLCSVVSDRFYGYTFGSGTRLTVV.

The V call is TRBV30, the J call TRBJ2-7; 7 positions agree with TRBD1. With V trimmed by 3 bases and J by 6 bases, 5 bases remained unmatched. Germline assignment: CDR1 GTSNPN and CDR2 SVGIG (reference sequence). CDR3 length: 12 amino acids. The CDR3 DNA sequence: TGTGCCTGGAGAGCAGGGGGATTCGAGCAGTACTTC. Translated, it gives CAWRAGGFEQYF.

V usage is TRBV29-1 and J usage is TRBJ1-5, with 10 positions matching TRBD1. Germline CDR1 is SQVTM and CDR2 is ANQGSEA. The CDR3 sequence is 13 residues long. Trimming removed 6 bases from V and 5 bases from J; junction bases left unmatched: 4. CDR3: CSVGTGEDQPQHF. The CDR3 DNA reads TGCAGCGTGGGGACAGGGGAGGATCAGCCCCAGCATTTT.

The chain employs TRBV30 and TRBJ1-1; a possible D gene is TRBD1 (5 bases). This CDR3 is 15 amino acids long. The germline V gene encodes CDR1 GTSNPN and CDR2 SVGIG (reference sequence). The germline V and J ends were trimmed by 0 bases and 5 bases, with 16 bases remaining between them. This CDR3 is CAWSVLGEGMTEAFF. The DNA of the CDR3 is TGTGCCTGGAGTGTACTGGGGGAAGGGATGACTGAAGCTTTCTTT.

The rearrangement links TRBV25-1 to TRBJ2-5; D is unresolved. Germline loops: CDR1 MGHDK, CDR2 SYGVNS. Between the trimmed V and J ends, which lost 3 bases and 0 bases, there was a span of 8 bases. The CDR3 extends over 14 amino acids. CDR3 sequence: CASSDSRDQETQYF. The CDR3 bases are TGTGCCAGCAGTGATAGTAGGGACCAAGAGACCCAGTACTTC.

The chain combines TRBV29-1 with TRBJ2-5; possible D gene TRBD1, 5 bases. Trimming took off 4 bases at V and 1 base at J, with 10 bases between the two ends. This CDR3 has 13 residues. The germline gives CDR1 SQVTM, CDR2 ANQGSEA. The CDR3 here is CSVGQGSQETQYF. As DNA, the CDR3 is TGCAGCGTTGGGCAGGGCTCCCAAGAGACCCAGTACTTC. Filled out from reference TRBV29-1 and TRBJ2-5, the complete variable domain reads SAVISQKPSRDICQRGTSLTIQCQVDSQVTMMFWYRQQPGQSLTLIATANQGSEATYESGFVIDKFPISRPNLTFSTLTVSNMSPEDSSIYLCSVGQGSQETQYFGPGTRLLVL.

This chain connects TRBV28 to TRBJ2-7, with a tentative D call TRBD1 (6 bases). Germline CDR1 reads MDHEN; CDR2 reads SYDVKM. Between the trimmed V and J ends, which lost 3 bases and 3 bases, there was a span of 9 bases. This CDR3 has 13 amino acids. The CDR3 region has the DNA TGTGCCAGCAGTTTGGGGACAAACTACGAGCAGTACTTC. This gives the protein CASSLGTNYEQYF.

The CDR3 sequence: CASSYTDTQYF. In DNA form, the CDR3 reads TGTGCCAGCAGCTACACAGATACGCAGTATTTT. This chain links TRBV11-2 with TRBJ2-3; D is ambiguous. This CDR3 has 11 residues. Trimming pared 4 bases from V and 2 bases from J, leaving 1 base between. Germline CDR1 SGHAT, CDR2 FQNNGV.

The table lists this clone with a few counts. This chain joins TRBV7-9 and TRBJ1-1, with 9 positions matching TRBD1. There are 13 residues in the CDR3. Germline CDR1 SEHNR, CDR2 FQNEAQ (reference sequence). V dropped 5 bases and J dropped 3; count of bases not matched to a gene: 1. In DNA, the CDR3 is TGTGCCAGCAGCGACAGGGGGTACACTGAAGCTTTCTTT. Its translation is CASSDRGYTEAFF. The whole variable domain, remainder taken from reference TRBV7-9 and TRBJ1-1, is DTGVSQNPRHKITKRGQNVTFRCDPISEHNRLYWYRQTLGQGPEFLTYFQNEAQLEKSRLLSDRFSAERPKGSFSTLEIQRTEQGDSAMYLCASSDRGYTEAFFGQGTRLTVV.

The chain carries TRBV7-2 and TRBJ2-3; a possible D gene is TRBD1 (5 bases). V lost 3 bases and J 2 bases, leaving 12 bases between the germline ends. The CDR3 runs to 15 residues. The V gene's germline CDR1 is SGHTA and CDR2 FQGNSA. The CDR3 DNA sequence: TGTGCCAGCAGCTTCAGTCAGGGCTCCACAGATACGCAGTATTTT. This sequence encodes CASSFSQGSTDTQYF. The entire variable domain, with the rest obtained from reference TRBV7-2 and TRBJ2-3, is as follows: GAGVSQSPSNKVTEKGKDVELRCDPISGHTALYWYRQSLGQGLEFLIYFQGNSAPDKSGLPSDRFSAERTGGSVSTLTIQRTQQEDSAVYLCASSFSQGSTDTQYFGPGTRLTVL.

The CDR3 sequence: CAISESRGTDTQYF. CDR3 sequence (DNA): TGTGCCATCAGTGAGTCCAGGGGGACAGATACGCAGTATTTT. The chain couples TRBV10-3 to TRBJ2-3; 7 bases are a match to TRBD1. The CDR3 is made up of 14 amino acids. The germline gives CDR1 ENHRY, CDR2 SYGVKD. Trimming cost V 0 bases and J 3 bases; bases outside gene matches: 0.

This clone was observed a handful of times. The chain joins TRBV28 to TRBJ2-3; D gene ambiguous. The CDR3 runs 12 residues. The V and J ends lost 10 bases and 4 bases respectively, with 12 bases between them. Germline CDR1 is MDHEN and CDR2 is SYDVKM. This CDR3 is CATQFEADTQYF. CDR3 in DNA: TGTGCCACCCAGTTTGAGGCAGATACGCAGTATTTT.

A few counts support this clone. The chain uses TRBV2 and TRBJ2-5; tentative D call: TRBD1 (7 bases). V was shortened by 6 bases and J by 2 bases, with 10 bases between the two germline ends. The CDR3 covers 13 residues. CDR1 is SNHLY and CDR2 is FYNNEI in the germline V gene. In DNA form, the CDR3 reads TGTGCCAGCAGGCGGGGACAGCAAGAGACCCAGTACTTC. This encodes CASRRGQQETQYF.

To note about this clone: The same CDR3 arises from other DNA sequences in this sample as well. The chain is built from TRBV5-1 and TRBJ2-5; D gene uncertain. V was pared by 0 bases and J by 2 bases, with 2 bases between. CDR1 is SGHRS, CDR2 YFSETQ, per germline. This CDR3 contains 12 residues. The CDR3 bases are TGCGCCAGCAGCTTGGGACAAGAGACCCAGTACTTC. Translated: CASSLGQETQYF.

The V call is TRBV29-1, the J call TRBJ1-4, with 7 nucleotides matching TRBD1. The J segment lost 8 bases and the V segment lost 2 bases, leaving 8 bases of the junction unmatched. The germline V gene has CDR1 SQVTM and CDR2 ANQGSEA. The CDR3 runs 14 residues. In nucleotides, the CDR3 is TGCAGCGTTGAAATCCAGGGACAGCTCGAAAAACTGTTTTTT. Residues: CSVEIQGQLEKLFF.

V usage is TRBV30 and J usage is TRBJ2-7; TRBD2 is a possible D gene (6 bases). Per the germline V gene, CDR1 is GTSNPN and CDR2 is SVGIG (reference sequence). This CDR3 is built from 11 residues. Trimming left V 7 bases short and J 6 bases short, with 13 bases between. DNA for the CDR3: TGTGCCTCCGGGGGTGGGTCCGAGCAGTACTTC. Its translation is CASGGGSEQYF.

The DNA of the CDR3 is TGTGCCAGCCGAAGCTCTGGGGCCAACGTCCTGACTTTC. This translates into CASRSSGANVLTF. The chain combines TRBV9 with TRBJ2-6; unclear D gene. Deletions cut 7 bases from V and 0 bases from J, with 5 bases between. The germline CDR1 and CDR2 sequences are SGDLS and YYNGEE. This CDR3 has 13 residues.

This clone was recorded a few times. The genes are TRBV29-1 and TRBJ1-1, with 7 bases matching TRBD1. The CDR3 has 12 amino acids. Germline V gene data show CDR1 as SQVTM and CDR2 as ANQGSEA. The V and J ends lost 7 bases and 1 base, in that order; junction bases with no gene match: 3. CDR3 coding DNA: TGCAGCGGAGACAGGGAGAACACTGAAGCTTTCTTT. This translates into CSGDRENTEAFF.

The chain recombines TRBV14 with TRBJ1-1, with unresolved D. Germline V CDR1 and CDR2: SGHDN, FVKESK. The length of the CDR3 is 14 residues. V was clipped by 2 bases and J by 6 bases, with 13 bases between them. Here the CDR3 reads CASSQFKGQAEAFF. DNA of the CDR3: TGTGCCAGCAGCCAATTTAAAGGGCAGGCTGAAGCTTTCTTT.

V and J are TRBV5-6 and TRBJ2-7, with 7 bases aligning to TRBD1. J lost 3 bases, V lost 2 bases, and 2 bases had no gene match. The CDR3 loop spans 13 amino acids. The germline gives CDR1 SGHDT, CDR2 YYEEEE. CDR3 residues: CASSLGTVYEQYF. The CDR3 DNA follows: TGTGCCAGCAGCTTAGGGACAGTCTACGAGCAGTACTTC. The entire variable domain, with the rest obtained from reference TRBV5-6 and TRBJ2-7, is as follows: DAGVTQSPTHLIKTRGQQVTLRCSPKSGHDTVSWYQQALGQGPQFIFQYYEEEERQRGNFPDRFSGHQFPNYSSELNVNALLLGDSALYLCASSLGTVYEQYFGPGTRLTVT.

The V gene is TRBV30, the J gene TRBJ2-7; TRBD2 matches 7 bases. V shed 0 bases and J 9 bases; nucleotides not matched to a gene: 14. In germline, CDR1 is GTSNPN, CDR2 SVGIG (reference sequence). This CDR3 has 15 residues. This CDR3 reads CAWSVPAGRVFGQYF. The CDR3 coding sequence is TGTGCCTGGAGTGTGCCCGCAGGGAGGGTCTTTGGGCAGTACTTC.

V gene TRBV7-9 combines with J gene TRBJ2-2, with 7 bases that match TRBD1. From germline, CDR1 is SEHNR and CDR2 FQNEAQ (reference sequence). CDR3 length: 15 residues. V gave up 1 base and J gave up 4 bases; unmatched junction bases: 3. CDR3 coding DNA: TGTGCCAGCAGCTTAGGGACAGGCGTCACCGGGGAGCTGTTTTTT. This codes for CASSLGTGVTGELFF.